The clone carrying this T cell receptor (beta chain) came up many times. Its antigen is currently unknown. The entry originates in a study of T cells in Graves' hyperthyroidism and ophthalmopathy. Findings and caveats of the study: In blood, most of the thyroid clonotypes expanded above 0.001 were also present.

9.5 to 10 ml fresh peripheral blood yielded the PBMCs. From RNA transcripts, TCR beta CDR3 regions were amplified. HTBI primers were the set used in a first-round RT-PCR of the TCR CDR3. TCRdb processed the multiplex PCR reads anew with MiXCR; each CDR3 protein has one entry. The sample records fewer than 800,000 distinct CDR3 sequences, 16% being singletons. The sample comprised blood. The sequence came from a man between 18 and 29 years old with Graves' hyperthyroidism.

The CDR3 bases are TGTGCCAGCACTTCGAGGTATCAGCCCCAGCATTTT. As protein: CASTSRYQPQHF. This sequence joins TRBV12-3 or TRBV12-4 and TRBJ1-5; no clear D. CDR3 size: 12 residues. V was pared by 7 bases and J by 5 bases, with 9 bases between.